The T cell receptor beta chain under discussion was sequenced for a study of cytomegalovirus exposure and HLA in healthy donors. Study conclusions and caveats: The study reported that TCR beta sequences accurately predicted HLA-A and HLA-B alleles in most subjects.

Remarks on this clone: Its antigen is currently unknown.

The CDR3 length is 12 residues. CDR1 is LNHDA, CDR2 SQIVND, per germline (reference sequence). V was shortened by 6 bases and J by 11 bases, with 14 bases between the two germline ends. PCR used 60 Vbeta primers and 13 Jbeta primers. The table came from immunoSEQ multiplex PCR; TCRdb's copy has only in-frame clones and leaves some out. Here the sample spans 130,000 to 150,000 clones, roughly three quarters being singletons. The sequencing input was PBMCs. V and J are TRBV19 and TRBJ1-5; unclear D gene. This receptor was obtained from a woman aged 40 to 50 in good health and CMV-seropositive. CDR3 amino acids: CASSPSYGAQHF. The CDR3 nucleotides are TGTGCCAGTAGCCCTTCTTACGGGGCCCAGCATTTT.